These 13 T cell receptor beta chains originate from one sample sequenced in a study of OX40 agonist ivuxolimab in advanced cancers. The method was immunoSEQ multiplex PCR; TCRdb's version includes in-frame clones alone and lacks a portion of them. The data contain roughly 67,000 clones, about 92% of them singletons. The sequencing used CD4+ or CD8+ T cells sorted from blood, collected in a trial of the OX40 agonist ivuxolimab. All receptors derive from an adult with an advanced solid tumor such as melanoma, head and neck, liver or kidney cancer.

V gene TRBV7-6 combines with J gene TRBJ1-1; D is uncertain. This CDR3 contains 16 residues. V was clipped by 5 bases and J by 3 bases, with 19 bases between them. CDR1 is SGHVS, CDR2 FNYEAQ, per germline. This CDR3 is CASSHHPEGSDTEAFF. In DNA form, the CDR3 reads TGTGCCAGCAGCCACCATCCGGAGGGTTCGGACACTGAAGCTTTCTTT.

V gene TRBV30 combines with J gene TRBJ1-6, with D possibly being TRBD1 (5 bases). Germline values: CDR1 GTSNPN, CDR2 SVGIG (reference sequence). CDR3 length: 15 amino acids. V was shortened by 2 bases and J by 4 bases, with 12 bases between the two germline ends. The CDR3: CAWSLDTFYNSPLHF. The CDR3 DNA follows: TGTGCCTGGAGTTTGGACACTTTTTATAATTCACCCCTCCACTTT.

A word on this clone: This sample includes further DNA sequences coding for the same CDR3. J is TRBJ2-7 and V is TRBV4-2; no reliable D call. The CDR3 contains 12 residues. V lost 1 base and J 3 bases, leaving 4 bases between the germline ends. Germline V gives CDR1 LGHNA, CDR2 YNFKEQ. The CDR3 sequence: CASSQGGYEQYF. As DNA, the CDR3 is TGTGCCAGCAGCCAAGGGGGCTACGAGCAGTACTTC.

The V gene is TRBV6-5, the J gene TRBJ2-7, with 9 bases identical to TRBD1. The CDR3 consists of 16 residues. Germline V CDR1 and CDR2: MNHEY, SVGAGI. With 2 bases clipped from V and 5 bases from J, the junction kept 10 bases outside the gene matches. CDR3 sequence reads: CASSYRAGTGSHEQYF. CDR3 DNA: TGTGCCAGCAGTTACCGGGCTGGGACAGGGTCCCACGAGCAGTACTTC.

The chain couples TRBV5-5 to TRBJ2-5; 10 nucleotides align to TRBD1. With V trimmed by 4 bases and J by 5 bases, 8 bases remained unmatched. This CDR3 spans 15 amino acids. Germline V gene sequence: CDR1 SGHKS, CDR2 YYEKEE (reference sequence). The CDR3 sequence: CASSQPGQGYETQYF. The CDR3 DNA reads TGTGCCAGCAGCCAACCGGGACAGGGGTACGAGACCCAGTACTTC.

The chain is built from TRBV6-5 and TRBJ2-2; 7 bases map to TRBD1. J was trimmed by 4 bases and V by 10 bases; bases with no gene match: 9. Germline V CDR1 and CDR2: MNHEY, SVGAGI. CDR3 length equals 14 residues. CDR3 in DNA: TGTGCCACCAACAGGGGTCCGAGCACCGGGGAGCTGTTTTTT. It is translated as CATNRGPSTGELFF.

The genes are TRBV4-2 and TRBJ2-7; no reliable D call. Germline CDR1 is LGHNA and CDR2 is YNFKEQ. The CDR3 is 15 amino acids. Trimming took off 0 bases at V and 0 bases at J, with 9 bases between the two ends. In nucleotides, the CDR3 is TGTGCCAGCAGCCAAGATCCCGCGAGCTCCTACGAGCAGTACTTC. Its translation is CASSQDPASSYEQYF.

The chain combines TRBV10-3 with TRBJ1-3; TRBD1 might be the D (5 bases). This CDR3 is 14 amino acids long. Germline values: CDR1 ENHRY, CDR2 SYGVKD. Trimming removed 3 bases at V and 3 bases at J, with 9 bases between. DNA of the CDR3: TGTGCCATCAGTGACAGGGAAGGTGGAAACACCATATATTTT. Its protein is CAISDREGGNTIYF.

The gene calls are TRBV4-1 and TRBJ2-3; a possible D gene is TRBD2 (5 bases). The CDR3 covers 14 residues. CDR1 and CDR2 from the germline V gene are MGHRA and YSYEKL. Trimming cost V 1 base and J 6 bases, with 11 bases left between them. This chain's CDR3 is CASSQVLELDTQYF. CDR3 nucleotides: TGCGCCAGCAGCCAAGTACTAGAGTTGGATACGCAGTATTTT.

The CDR3 nucleotides read TGCGCCAGCAGCTTGGATCTAGCGGGGGTTTACGAGCAGTACTTC. The encoded protein is CASSLDLAGVYEQYF. This chain connects TRBV5-1 to TRBJ2-7, with 10 nucleotides matching TRBD2. CDR1 and CDR2 (germline): SGHRS, YFSETQ. J was trimmed by 4 bases and V by 0 bases; bases with no gene match: 4. The CDR3 sequence is 15 residues long.

The chain joins TRBV11-2 to TRBJ1-1; no clear D. This CDR3 contains 13 residues. From germline, CDR1 is SGHAT and CDR2 FQNNGV. The germline V and J ends were trimmed by 0 bases and 4 bases, with 6 bases remaining between them. CDR3 in amino acids: CASSLEVFTEAFF. The CDR3 region has the DNA TGTGCCAGCAGCTTAGAAGTCTTCACTGAAGCTTTCTTT.

The genes are TRBV19 and TRBJ2-7; 10 bases agree with TRBD1. There are 14 residues in the CDR3. In germline, CDR1 is LNHDA, CDR2 SQIVND (reference sequence). Germline trimming cut 4 bases from V and 3 bases from J; bases unmatched to any gene: 3. The CDR3 DNA reads as TGTGCCAGTAGTAGGACAGGGGGAGGCTACGAGCAGTACTTC. It encodes CASSRTGGGYEQYF.

The CDR3 DNA reads as TGTGCCAGCAGCCCGTACACTGAAGCTTTCTTT. Amino acids: CASSPYTEAFF. The chain has TRBV5-8 and TRBJ1-1; unclear D gene. The CDR3 has 11 residues. V was trimmed by 4 bases and J by 3 bases, leaving 4 bases between them. Germline CDR1 is SGHTS and CDR2 is YDEGEE.